These T cell receptor beta chains were read from a single sample in a study of Ad26.COV2.S vaccination and SARS-CoV-2 variants. Assay used: immunoSEQ multiplex PCR; TCRdb lists only in-frame clones, some missing. The table records around 450,000 clones, approximately 90% of them present only once. Specimen: peripheral blood, collected in a trial of Ad26.COV2.S vaccine versus placebo. The source of these receptors is a person between 18 and 60 years old who received the Ad26.COV2.S COVID-19 vaccine or a placebo. The CDR3 runs from the conserved cysteine through the conserved F or W. D genes are given only for firm matches. Size tells how often a clone was seen (once, few, many) or the class of an expanded clone, and some rows leave it out.

J	length	V	D	size	CDR3	DNA
TRBJ1-5	15	TRBV11-2	.	.	CASSPGLHGNQPQHF	TGTGCCAGCAGCCCAGGGCTACATGGCAATCAGCCCCAGCATTTT
TRBJ2-7	14	TRBV5-1	.	.	CASSLAGLVHEQYF	TGCGCCAGCAGCTTGGCAGGGTTAGTTCACGAGCAGTACTTC
TRBJ1-6	13	TRBV6-5	.	.	CASSYGRGSPLHF	TGTGCCAGCAGTTACGGCCGGGGTTCACCCCTCCACTTT
TRBJ2-1	13	TRBV6-2/TRBV6-3	TRBD1	.	CASSYRDRGEQFF	TGTGCCAGCAGTTACCGGGACAGGGGTGAGCAGTTCTTC
TRBJ1-2	14	TRBV29-1	.	.	CSVEETGKSYGYTF	TGCAGCGTTGAAGAGACAGGCAAGTCCTATGGCTACACCTTC
TRBJ2-7	14	TRBV19	TRBD1	.	CASSPYTGAYEQYF	TGTGCCAGTAGTCCCTACACAGGGGCGTACGAGCAGTACTTC
TRBJ1-1	15	TRBV25-1	TRBD1	.	CASSESGTGGTEAFF	TGTGCCAGCAGTGAATCCGGGACAGGGGGCACTGAAGCTTTCTTT
TRBJ2-2	13	TRBV11-3	.	.	CASSLAQDRELFF	TGTGCCAGCAGCTTAGCCCAGGATAGGGAGCTGTTTTTT
TRBJ1-5	15	TRBV9	.	.	CASSVSGNLGQPQHF	TGTGCCAGCAGCGTCTCAGGGAATTTGGGTCAGCCCCAGCATTTT
TRBJ1-5	14	TRBV2	TRBD1	.	CASSGQGAFQPQHF	TGTGCCAGCAGTGGACAGGGAGCTTTCCAGCCCCAGCATTTT
TRBJ1-2	11	TRBV30	.	.	CAWSLSAGYTF	TGTGCCTGGAGTCTCAGTGCGGGCTACACCTTC
TRBJ2-1	15	TRBV6-5	TRBD2	.	CASSYLAGGGPRQFF	TGTGCCAGCAGTTATCTAGCGGGAGGAGGGCCCCGGCAGTTCTTC
TRBJ2-2	13	TRBV30	TRBD1	.	CASDRGSTGELFF	TGTGCCTCGGACAGGGGCAGCACCGGGGAGCTGTTTTTT
TRBJ1-2	14	TRBV2	.	once	CASSKPGERRGYTF	TGTGCCAGCAGTAAGCCAGGGGAGAGGAGAGGCTACACCTTC
TRBJ2-5	16	TRBV18	TRBD1	.	CASSPGRDSLLETQYF	TGTGCCAGCTCACCAGGCAGGGACAGCCTGCTTGAGACCCAGTACTTC
TRBJ2-3	13	TRBV29-1	TRBD2	.	CSARTSDLNTQYF	TGCAGCGCACGGACTAGCGATCTAAATACGCAGTATTTT
TRBJ2-7	14	TRBV28	.	few	CASSLSGATYEQYF	TGTGCCAGCAGTTTATCAGGGGCAACCTACGAGCAGTACTTC
TRBJ1-1	14	TRBV5-4	.	.	CASSTRQDYTEAFF	TGTGCCAGCAGCACCCGACAAGATTACACTGAAGCTTTCTTT
TRBJ2-5	19	TRBV7-8	TRBD2	many	CASSLWGLAVPKPQETQYF	TGTGCCAGCAGCTTATGGGGACTAGCGGTCCCGAAACCCCAAGAGACCCAGTACTTC
TRBJ2-7	14	TRBV6-5	.	.	CASRDPGSSYEQYF	TGTGCCAGCAGAGACCCGGGATCAAGCTACGAGCAGTACTTC
TRBJ2-1	14	TRBV4-1	.	.	CASSPHIPANEQFF	TGCGCCAGCAGCCCCCATATCCCCGCCAATGAGCAGTTCTTC
TRBJ2-7	12	TRBV10-1	.	few	CASRGPDWRQYF	TGCGCCAGCAGAGGACCGGATTGGCGGCAGTACTTC
TRBJ2-1	16	TRBV27	.	.	CASRGWGLISYNEQFF	TGTGCCAGCAGGGGCTGGGGCCTTATCTCCTACAATGAGCAGTTCTTC
TRBJ1-1	14	TRBV25-1	.	.	CASNGYGRNTEAFF	TGTGCCAGCAATGGGTATGGCCGGAACACTGAAGCTTTCTTT
TRBJ2-7	16	TRBV5-1	TRBD1	once	CASSRPGQRPDYEQYF	TGCGCCAGCAGCCGTCCGGGACAGAGACCTGACTACGAGCAGTACTTC
TRBJ1-2	13	TRBV6-1	TRBD1	.	CASSDRGGYGYTF	TGTGCCAGCAGTGACAGGGGGGGCTATGGCTACACCTTC